These T cell receptor beta chains were read from a single sample in a study of T-cell memory formation after mild COVID-19. TCRdb analysed the 5' RACE reads with MiXCR anew, one entry per CDR3 protein. The table records 380,000 or so distinct CDR3 sequences, approximately 15% of them present only once. Sequenced material: PBMCs or a T cell subset sorted from them (not recorded which). These receptors originate from a young man who had mild COVID-19 (a few samples of this study predate the infection). Cell type and time point are not known. CDR3s include the opening cysteine and the closing phenylalanine or tryptophan. A D gene is named only where the DNA matches it firmly. Size tells how often a clone was seen (once, few, many) or the class of an expanded clone, and some rows leave it out.

clone_size: .; v_call: TRBV28; j_call: TRBJ2-2; d_call: .; cdr3_aa: CASSPGGTNTGELFF; cdr3_nt: TGTGCCAGCAGTCCCGGGGGAACGAACACCGGGGAGCTGTTTTTT
clone_size: .; v_call: TRBV4-3; j_call: TRBJ2-5; d_call: .; cdr3_aa: CASSQATWETQYF; cdr3_nt: TGCGCCAGCAGCCAAGCAACTTGGGAGACCCAGTACTTC
clone_size: .; v_call: TRBV20-1; j_call: TRBJ2-5; d_call: .; cdr3_aa: CSAGVYQETQYF; cdr3_nt: TGCAGTGCGGGGGTTTACCAAGAGACCCAGTACTTC
clone_size: .; v_call: TRBV4-3; j_call: TRBJ1-1; d_call: .; cdr3_aa: CASSLTLGSSEAFF; cdr3_nt: TGCGCCAGCAGCCTAACCCTGGGATCCTCTGAAGCTTTCTTT
clone_size: .; v_call: TRBV7-9; j_call: TRBJ1-4; d_call: .; cdr3_aa: CASRPGRRTNEKLFF; cdr3_nt: TGTGCCAGCAGGCCTGGACGGAGGACTAATGAAAAACTGTTTTTT
clone_size: .; v_call: TRBV9; j_call: TRBJ2-7; d_call: TRBD1; cdr3_aa: CASSKIQGNGEQYF; cdr3_nt: TGTGCCAGCAGCAAAATACAGGGGAACGGCGAGCAGTACTTC
clone_size: few; v_call: TRBV29-1; j_call: TRBJ1-1; d_call: TRBD1; cdr3_aa: CSGSGGHTEAFF; cdr3_nt: TGCAGCGGGTCAGGGGGCCACACTGAAGCTTTCTTT
clone_size: few; v_call: TRBV6-2/TRBV6-3; j_call: TRBJ1-1; d_call: .; cdr3_aa: CASSYLNTEAFF; cdr3_nt: TGTGCCAGCAGTTACCTGAACACTGAAGCTTTCTTT
clone_size: few; v_call: TRBV20-1; j_call: TRBJ2-1; d_call: TRBD2; cdr3_aa: CSASSSGGASYNEQFF; cdr3_nt: TGCAGTGCTAGTTCTAGCGGGGGGGCGTCCTACAATGAGCAGTTCTTC
clone_size: many; v_call: TRBV20-1; j_call: TRBJ2-7; d_call: .; cdr3_aa: CSARTGNFYEQYF; cdr3_nt: TGCAGTGCTAGAACCGGGAACTTCTACGAGCAGTACTTC
clone_size: .; v_call: TRBV7-9; j_call: TRBJ1-2; d_call: TRBD1; cdr3_aa: CASSSTGTGLGYTF; cdr3_nt: TGTGCCAGCAGCTCCACCGGGACAGGGCTTGGCTACACCTTC
clone_size: .; v_call: TRBV11-2; j_call: TRBJ2-1; d_call: TRBD1; cdr3_aa: CASSPGDRGLSYNEQFF; cdr3_nt: TGTGCCAGCAGCCCGGGGGACAGGGGGTTATCCTACAATGAGCAGTTCTTC
clone_size: .; v_call: TRBV12-3/TRBV12-4; j_call: TRBJ1-5; d_call: .; cdr3_aa: CASSPQVDQPQHF; cdr3_nt: TGTGCCAGCAGCCCCCAGGTCGATCAGCCCCAGCATTTT
clone_size: many; v_call: TRBV4-3; j_call: TRBJ2-1; d_call: TRBD2; cdr3_aa: CASSQAAGGPDEQFF; cdr3_nt: TGCGCCAGCAGCCAGGCGGCGGGGGGGCCGGACGAGCAGTTCTTC
clone_size: few; v_call: TRBV10-3; j_call: TRBJ2-7; d_call: TRBD1; cdr3_aa: CAISVAGQATLGQYF; cdr3_nt: TGTGCCATCAGTGTCGCGGGACAGGCCACCCTAGGGCAGTACTTC
clone_size: few; v_call: TRBV28; j_call: TRBJ2-1; d_call: .; cdr3_aa: CASSLEGGEGFF; cdr3_nt: TGTGCCAGCAGTCTCGAGGGGGGTGAGGGGTTCTTC
clone_size: .; v_call: TRBV4-1; j_call: TRBJ2-5; d_call: .; cdr3_aa: CASSQGWGTKETQYF; cdr3_nt: TGCGCCAGCAGCCAAGGGTGGGGGACCAAAGAGACCCAGTACTTC
clone_size: .; v_call: TRBV2; j_call: TRBJ2-3; d_call: .; cdr3_aa: CASAQTEKLADTQYF; cdr3_nt: TGTGCCAGCGCTCAAACAGAGAAGTTGGCAGATACGCAGTATTTT
clone_size: few; v_call: TRBV3-1; j_call: TRBJ1-6; d_call: .; cdr3_aa: CASSHVGPNSPLHF; cdr3_nt: TGTGCCAGCAGCCACGTTGGCCCCAATTCACCCCTCCACTTT
clone_size: few; v_call: TRBV11-2; j_call: TRBJ2-2; d_call: TRBD2; cdr3_aa: CASSDLAGEVTGELFF; cdr3_nt: TGTGCCAGCAGCGATCTAGCGGGGGAGGTCACCGGGGAGCTGTTTTTT